This TCR beta chain stems from a study of blood T cells in healthy people across ages (dated by TCRdb to the mid-2010s). About the study as a whole: In model experiments, template switching captured roughly one uniquely barcoded TCR beta cDNA molecule for every two T cells. To avoid experimental bias, donors of different ages were distributed randomly across sequencing lanes. The study measured age-related changes in TCR beta repertoire diversity using deep sequencing normalized with unique cDNA molecular identifiers. Two additional independent replicas of 1 million unique cDNA reads from the same blood draw were analyzed for two donors (one aged 18 to 30 and one aged 80 or older). The donors were divided into four age groups: young (average roughly 17 years), middle-aged (approximately 39), aged (under 70) and long-lived (82). The paper's findings and limits, for the study overall: The CMV infection status of donors was not known, potentially confounding age-related changes in expanded clonotypes. Compared with the aged group, the long-lived group had more naive CD4+ T cells, fewer expanded clones and increased TCR diversity, suggesting age selection. There was a strong correlation between observed TCR beta diversity and the percentage of naive T cells measured by flow cytometry. Estimates of total diversity based on one million sequenced T cells were considered lower bounds and underestimates. Observed TCR beta diversity per million T cells fell roughly linearly with age, and a significant reduction was already apparent by age around 44. Because profiling used bulk unsorted PBMCs, naive and antigen-experienced compartments could not be compared conclusively.

As to this clonotype: What antigen it recognizes has not been identified. No base qualities exist here, and no much larger clone lies one base off it.

The method was 5' RACE. Sequencing instrument: Illumina HiSeq 2500. A second PCR of roughly 7 to 11 cycles was run with a J-beta primer mix and a sample-barcoded 5' primer. A template-switch 5' adaptor carrying 12 random nucleotides introduced a unique molecular identifier onto each TCR beta cDNA molecule. Each sample yielded at least 3 million CDR3-containing paired-end reads. First-strand cDNA was synthesized from all RNA with the Mint cDNA synthesis kit, primed by a TRBC-specific oligonucleotide. After uracil-DNA glycosylase treatment, a first 18-cycle PCR used universal primers M1SS and BC2_uni_R on all cDNA. The paper's data handling went like this. Each sample was normalized by randomly selecting 1 million high-quality reads, each carrying a distinct molecular identifier. Reads sharing molecular identifiers were discarded rather than binned into consensus sequences. CDR3 identification, clonotype clustering and error correction used MiTCR with a Q25 quality threshold and the strictest error-elimination algorithm. Lower-bound total TCR beta diversity was estimated with a nonparametric unseen species model using Euler transformation. The public reads were reanalyzed by TCRdb: fastp trimming at Q25, MiXCR alignment, in-frame beta chains only. Each entry is one CDR3 protein sequence, shown with its most common DNA and genes. For this entry, the V and J calls and clone size follow TCRdb and not the study's own pipeline. Within this sample are fewer than 750,000 distinct CDR3 sequences, with more than 45% of them counted one time only. Roughly 13% of the sample lies in the top ten.

The approximately 39 donors, aged about 6 to 95 years, were systemically healthy Caucasian individuals from Russia. Ten milliliters of peripheral blood were drawn from each donor into EDTA-treated Vacutainer tubes. PBMCs were isolated by Ficoll-Paque density-gradient centrifugation, with at least 6.5 million obtained per sample. Trizol reagent was used to extract total RNA from the PBMCs, yielding at least 6 micrograms per sample. For every donor, flow cytometry on a PBMC aliquot measured the percentage of naive CD45RAhigh/CD27high T cells. V is cut by 5 bases and J by 8 bases, and the space between the germline ends is 27 bases. The CDR3 starts with the cysteine, ends with the phenylalanine, and has 17 residues. Only the CDR3 part of the read is kept: 51 bases, read in frame from the first base. The germline V gene (reference sequence) yields MNHEY for CDR1 and SMNVEV for CDR2.

Recombination linked TRBV27 to TRBJ1-2; a tentative D match to TRBD1 spans 6 bases. Sequenced input: blood. This sequence was found in a woman of 80 years or more in good health. The CDR3 loop reads CASSHRQAGPVGGGYTF. The DNA reads as follows: TGTGCCAGCAGTCACAGACAGGCCGGGCCCGTGGGGGGAGGCTACACCTTC.